The sequence of this TCR beta chain was determined in a study of OX40 agonist ivuxolimab in advanced cancers. Study-wide background: The patients received agonistic anti-OX40 (CD134) antibody ivuxolimab. Checkpoint inhibitors had been given previously to 40% of patients. Findings and limits, study-wide: Expansion of clones was among the lowest in partial responders at 0.1-3.0 mg/kg. Nonresponders included some who also had low normalized T-cell clonal expansion.

This CDR3 comprises 15 residues. Per the germline V gene, CDR1 is KGHSY and CDR2 is FQNENV. V gave up 1 base and J gave up 0 bases, with 8 bases separating them. Produced via immunoSEQ multiplex PCR; TCRdb's table is partial and in-frame only. The repertoire has fewer than 25,000 clones, approximately 81% of them found once; the top ten carry about 27%. As regards this clone: Its antigen remains unknown.

The chain is built from TRBV16 and TRBJ2-3; possible D gene TRBD1, 5 bases. The sample consisted of CD4+ or CD8+ T cells sorted from blood, taken in a trial of the OX40 agonist ivuxolimab. This sequence was found in an adult with an advanced solid tumor such as melanoma, head and neck, liver or kidney cancer. The CDR3 protein is CASSQLDSSTDTQYF. CDR3 DNA: TGTGCCAGCAGCCAATTAGACAGCAGCACAGATACGCAGTATTTT.